This passage covers 20 T cell receptor beta chains from one sample sequenced in a study of blood T cell repertoires in COVID-19. Clones were sequenced by immunoSEQ multiplex PCR, and TCRdb holds only the in-frame ones, with some missing. The sample holds approximately 390,000 clones, around 90% seen once. The sequencing sample was made of PBMCs or T cells enriched from blood (not recorded which). The receptors stem from a woman aged 40 to 50 with acute COVID-19.

The V call is TRBV4-2, the J call TRBJ1-1; D uncertain. Germline CDR1 LGHNA, CDR2 YNFKEQ. This CDR3 contains 13 residues. V shed 0 bases and J shed 7 bases, with 9 bases lying between them. The CDR3 sequence is CASSQEGPGEAFF. The CDR3 region has the DNA TGTGCCAGCAGCCAAGAAGGTCCAGGTGAAGCTTTCTTT.

V usage is TRBV5-4 and J usage is TRBJ2-2, with 9 bases matching TRBD2. V shed 5 bases and J 3 bases; nucleotides not matched to a gene: 5. Per the germline V gene, CDR1 is SGHNT and CDR2 is YYREEE (reference sequence). The CDR3 is 15 residues long. CDR3: CASRSGGPDTGELFF. For the CDR3, the DNA is TGTGCCAGCAGGAGCGGGGGGCCCGACACCGGGGAGCTGTTTTTT.

The chain links TRBV27 to TRBJ1-2, with D perhaps matching TRBD1 (6 bases). From germline, CDR1 is MNHEY and CDR2 SMNVEV (reference sequence). The CDR3 totals 13 residues. The ends were cut back, 2 bases at V and 6 bases at J, with 10 bases in the middle. The CDR3 reads CASSLIEGDGYTF. For the CDR3, the DNA is TGTGCCAGCAGTTTAATCGAGGGGGATGGCTACACCTTC.

This chain joins TRBV18 and TRBJ1-4, with a weak D call TRBD1 (5 bases). The CDR3 length is 13 residues. The germline gives CDR1 KGHSH, CDR2 LQKENI. V dropped 4 bases and J dropped 8 bases, with 11 bases sitting between them. CDR3 protein: CASSQGPGEKLFF. As DNA, the CDR3 is TGTGCCAGCTCACAGGGGCCAGGGGAAAAACTGTTTTTT.

CDR3 nucleotides: TGTGCCTGGAGTGTAGGAGCGGGGGCTTCCTCCTACGAGCAGTACTTC. It is translated as CAWSVGAGASSYEQYF. The rearrangement links TRBV30 to TRBJ2-7; 8 nucleotides agree with TRBD2. The CDR3 covers 16 residues. The V gene end was trimmed by 0 bases and the J gene end by 0 bases; junction bases not matched to a gene: 7. Germline CDR1 reads GTSNPN; CDR2 reads SVGIG (reference sequence).

V is TRBV3-1 (or the pseudogene TRBV3-2) and J is TRBJ2-2; D may be TRBD1 (5 bases). Per the germline V gene, CDR1 is LGHDT and CDR2 is YNNKEL (reference sequence). The CDR3 contains 15 residues. The ends were cut back, 7 bases at V and 1 base at J, with 13 bases in the middle. As DNA, the CDR3 is TGTGCCAGCACCCTCCTAACAGGGAACACCGGGGAGCTGTTTTTT. This translates into CASTLLTGNTGELFF.

The genes are TRBV3-1 (or the pseudogene TRBV3-2) and TRBJ1-2, with D tentatively TRBD1 (6 bases). The germline V gene encodes CDR1 LGHDT and CDR2 YNNKEL (reference sequence). The V gene lost 5 bases and the J gene lost 5 bases, with 12 bases spanning the gap. This CDR3 spans 13 amino acids. The CDR3 sequence is CASSYRDNYGYTF. CDR3 bases: TGTGCCAGCAGCTACCGGGACAATTATGGCTACACCTTC.

The chain uses TRBV5-4 and TRBJ2-3; 11 bases are a match to TRBD2. Germline CDR1 reads SGHNT; CDR2 reads YYREEE (reference sequence). The CDR3 covers 17 residues. The trim removed 2 bases at V and 1 base at J, leaving 6 bases unmatched. Written as DNA, the CDR3 is TGTGCCAGCAGCTTTCTTAGCGGGGGGGCTGGCACAGATACGCAGTATTTT. Its protein product is CASSFLSGGAGTDTQYF. The full variable domain, rest sourced from reference TRBV5-4 and TRBJ2-3, is ETGVTQSPTHLIKTRGQQVTLRCSSQSGHNTVSWYQQALGQGPQFIFQYYREEENGRGNFPPRFSGLQFPNYSSELNVNALELDDSALYLCASSFLSGGAGTDTQYFGPGTRLTVL.

V and J are TRBV12-3 or TRBV12-4 and TRBJ1-1; unclear D gene. V was clipped by 6 bases and J by 3 bases, with 11 bases between them. CDR3 length: 13 residues. CDR3 protein: CASSRNLDTEAFF. DNA for the CDR3: TGTGCCAGCAGCCGAAACTTGGACACTGAAGCTTTCTTT.

The chain recombines TRBV2 with TRBJ1-4; 10 bases are a match to TRBD1. The CDR3 runs to 15 residues. J was trimmed by 4 bases and V by 5 bases; bases with no gene match: 4. CDR1 is SNHLY and CDR2 is FYNNEI in the germline V gene. As DNA, the CDR3 is TGTGCCAGCAGTACCGACAGGGGGCTTAATGAAAAACTGTTTTTT. This codes for CASSTDRGLNEKLFF.

The chain employs TRBV20-1 and TRBJ1-5; D may be TRBD1 (5 bases). Trimming cost V 3 bases and J 6 bases, with 12 bases left between them. CDR1 and CDR2 (germline): DFQATT, SNEGSKA (reference sequence). The CDR3 covers 13 residues. CDR3 DNA sequence: TGCAGTGCTAGTCGGGGGGTGGGTCAGCCCCAGCATTTT. Translation: CSASRGVGQPQHF.

This clone was seen only a few times. The genes are TRBV6-2 or TRBV6-3 and TRBJ2-7; no reliable D call. The CDR3 spans 15 residues. Deletions cut 6 bases from V and 2 bases from J, with 17 bases between. CDR1 MNHEY and CDR2 SVGEGT come from the germline V gene. CDR3 DNA sequence: TGTGCCAGCAGCCCATGGGTAGCTGTCGCCTACGAGCAGTACTTC. Translation: CASSPWVAVAYEQYF.

On this clone itself: Other DNA sequences from this sample encode an identical CDR3 as well. The chain has TRBV19 and TRBJ1-1; D gene ambiguous. The CDR3 extends over 12 amino acids. Germline V gene lookup returns CDR1 LNHDA and CDR2 SQIVND (reference sequence). The V end was cut by 1 base, the J end by 5 bases, with 5 bases between. The CDR3 DNA sequence: TGTGCCAGTAGTATAGGCAGGACTGAAGCTTTCTTT. Residues: CASSIGRTEAFF.

This clone was observed a single time. The V and J genes are TRBV30 and TRBJ1-1; D unclear. The V gene's germline CDR1 is GTSNPN and CDR2 SVGIG (reference sequence). The CDR3 is 12 residues long. Trimming left V 7 bases short and J 5 bases short, with 14 bases between. The CDR3 nucleotides read TGTGCCTACACGGGAGGGCGGACTGAAGCTTTCTTT. Translated, it gives CAYTGGRTEAFF.

The rearrangement links TRBV7-8 to TRBJ1-1; D remains unclear. With 1 base removed from V and 2 bases from J, the gap between germline ends came to 8 bases. The germline V gene has CDR1 SGHVS and CDR2 FQNEAQ. This CDR3 contains 14 residues. CDR3 nucleotides: TGTGCCAGCAGCTTAGAGCCGGGTAACACTGAAGCTTTCTTT. Its translation is CASSLEPGNTEAFF.

This clone was seen once. V usage is TRBV9 and J usage is TRBJ2-3; 7 bases fit TRBD2. This CDR3 spans 15 amino acids. The germline CDR1 and CDR2 sequences are SGDLS and YYNGEE. Trimming at V came to 0 bases and at J to 3 bases, leaving 4 bases not matched to a gene. The CDR3 protein is CASSVGSSGTDTQYF. As DNA, the CDR3 is TGTGCCAGCAGCGTAGGGTCTAGCGGAACAGATACGCAGTATTTT.

This clone was picked up one time. This sequence joins TRBV19 and TRBJ1-2; D unresolved. CDR1 and CDR2 from the germline V gene are LNHDA and SQIVND (reference sequence). Trimming cost V 8 bases and J 0 bases, with 10 bases left between them. This CDR3 is 13 amino acids long. Here the CDR3 reads CASLGVTNYGYTF. Written as DNA, the CDR3 is TGTGCCAGTTTGGGAGTAACTAACTATGGCTACACCTTC.

This clone appeared a few times. This chain connects TRBV15 to TRBJ1-2; D is perhaps TRBD1 (6 bases). The length of the CDR3 is 16 residues. Trimming stripped 0 bases from V and 8 bases from J, with 19 bases between. CDR1 is LNHNV, CDR2 YYDKDF, per germline (reference sequence). CDR3 in amino acids: CATSRDRFVQGEGYTF. The CDR3 coding sequence is TGTGCCACCAGCAGAGATAGGTTCGTACAGGGTGAAGGCTACACCTTC.

The chain couples TRBV28 to TRBJ1-6; TRBD1 aligns across 9 bases. Germline values: CDR1 MDHEN, CDR2 SYDVKM. The length of the CDR3 is 16 residues. The junction had 10 bases not matched to a gene; V was cut back by 5 bases and J by 8 bases. CDR3 in amino acids: CASSPPGQGSDSPLHF. CDR3 in DNA: TGTGCCAGCAGTCCCCCGGGACAGGGTAGCGATTCACCCCTCCACTTT.

The V gene is TRBV4-1, the J gene TRBJ2-7; D possibly corresponds to TRBD2 (6 bases). In germline, CDR1 is MGHRA, CDR2 YSYEKL. V shed 1 base and J shed 5 bases, with 15 bases lying between them. The CDR3 runs 15 residues. CDR3 protein: CASSQAGTRGNEQYF. CDR3 nucleotides: TGCGCCAGCAGCCAAGCAGGGACCCGGGGGAACGAGCAGTACTTC.